A selection of T cell receptor beta chains follows, all from one sample in a study of blood T cell repertoires in COVID-19. Clones were read by immunoSEQ multiplex PCR, and TCRdb kept only the in-frame ones, dropping some. The sample includes hundreds of thousands of clones, 85% of them seen just once. Sequencing used peripheral blood. These receptors all come from a human donor in a cohort sampled during active COVID-19. The CDR3 runs from the conserved cysteine through the conserved F or W. The D gene is left open where the match is weak. Clone size is given for some rows only: seen once, a few or many times, or a class if the clone is expanded.

clone_size	v_call	d_call	j_call	cdr3_nt	cdr3_aa
-	TRBV5-1	-	TRBJ1-2	TGCGCCAGCAGCTTGGGAGTGAATACAGTACAGGGCGTCGATGGCTACACCTTC	CASSLGVNTVQGVDGYTF
-	TRBV6-6	TRBD1	TRBJ2-4	TGTGCCAGCAGTTATCAGGGGGACGACCAGTACTTC	CASSYQGDDQYF
-	TRBV3-1/TRBV3-2	-	TRBJ1-6	TGTGCCAGCAGCCAGCGGTTCGGTTCACCCCTCCACTTT	CASSQRFGSPLHF
-	TRBV2	TRBD2	TRBJ2-1	TGTGCCAGCAGTGAGCTAGCGGCCAACAATGAGCAGTTCTTC	CASSELAANNEQFF
-	TRBV4-2	TRBD2	TRBJ2-5	TGTGCCAGCAGCCGCCCGGGACTAGGGAAAGAGACCCAGTACTTC	CASSRPGLGKETQYF
-	TRBV5-6	TRBD2	TRBJ2-7	TGTGCCAGCAGCATACCGGGACTAGCGACCTACGAGCAGTACTTC	CASSIPGLATYEQYF
once	TRBV9	-	TRBJ2-5	TGTGCCAGCAGCAAAGAGGTTGGGGCGGAGACCCAGTACTTC	CASSKEVGAETQYF
-	TRBV4-2	-	TRBJ2-1	TGTGCCAGCAGCCAAGAATCTCCCATCAGGCTGTTCTTC	CASSQESPIRLFF
-	TRBV5-1	-	TRBJ2-3	TGCGCCAGCAGCTATCAGCGGGCGCTCACAGATACGCAGTATTTT	CASSYQRALTDTQYF
-	TRBV7-6	-	TRBJ2-1	TGTGCCAGCAGCTTATCTGTCGGGGGAGGCGCCTACAATGAGCAGTTCTTC	CASSLSVGGGAYNEQFF
once	TRBV18	-	TRBJ1-1	TGTGCCAGCTCACCAGCGGGGGCTTATACTGAAGCTTTCTTT	CASSPAGAYTEAFF
-	TRBV7-6	TRBD2	TRBJ2-5	TGTGCCAGCAGCTTTAGGACTAGCGGGAGCCAAGAGACCCAGTACTTC	CASSFRTSGSQETQYF
once	TRBV7-6	TRBD2	TRBJ2-7	TGTGCCAGCAGCTTAGTCACCGGACTAGACTACGAGCAGTACTTC	CASSLVTGLDYEQYF
once	TRBV4-3	-	TRBJ2-1	TGCGCCAGCAGCCAAGAGGCTGCGGATCTCTACAATGAGCAGTTCTTC	CASSQEAADLYNEQFF
-	TRBV7-9	-	TRBJ2-2	TGTGCCAGCAGCCCAGAACTGGGGCAGGGTAACACCGGGGAGCTGTTTTTT	CASSPELGQGNTGELFF
few	TRBV5-1	TRBD2	TRBJ2-7	TGCGCCAGCAGCTGGGGCAGCGGGAGCAACTACGAGCAGTACTTC	CASSWGSGSNYEQYF
-	TRBV3-1/TRBV3-2	TRBD1	TRBJ1-4	TGTGCCAGCAGCCAAAGAAGGGCCCACAGGGGGCGAAATGAAAAACTGTTTTTT	CASSQRRAHRGRNEKLFF
-	TRBV29-1	-	TRBJ2-3	TGCAGCGTTGGCCAGACAGATACGCAGTATTTT	CSVGQTDTQYF
-	TRBV6-5	TRBD1	TRBJ2-7	TGTGCCAGTAAACAGGGGATCTACGAGCAGTACTTC	CASKQGIYEQYF
-	TRBV27	-	TRBJ1-5	TGTGCCAGCAGTCGTGGAGGTAGAGGCCAGCCCCAGCATTTT	CASSRGGRGQPQHF
-	TRBV9	-	TRBJ2-7	TGTGCCAGCAGCGGAAAAGGATCGGGGGGCCGATCCGAGCAGTACTTC	CASSGKGSGGRSEQYF
-	TRBV4-3	TRBD1	TRBJ1-6	TGCGCCAGCAGCCAGACCGGGACAGGAGCTTCACCCCTCCACTTT	CASSQTGTGASPLHF
once	TRBV2	-	TRBJ2-2	TGTGCCAGCAGTGAGATTCGGGGCACCGGGGAGCTGTTTTTT	CASSEIRGTGELFF
-	TRBV28	-	TRBJ2-3	TGTGCCAGCAGTACGGGGGGCGTTACGCAGTATTTT	CASSTGGVTQYF
-	TRBV6-6	-	TRBJ2-7	TGTGCCAGCAGTCGAGCCCAAAATTTGGGGGGTATTTCCTACGAGCAGTACTTC	CASSRAQNLGGISYEQYF
-	TRBV29-1	TRBD1	TRBJ1-2	TGCAGCGTTAGGACAGGAGACTATGGCTACACCTTC	CSVRTGDYGYTF
once	TRBV7-9	TRBD2	TRBJ2-2	TGTGCCAGCAGCCTGGGACTAGCGGGGAACACCGGGGAGCTGTTTTTT	CASSLGLAGNTGELFF
-	TRBV4-1	TRBD2	TRBJ2-7	TGCGCCAGCAGCCCACTAGCGGGAGTGCCCACCGAGCAGTACTTC	CASSPLAGVPTEQYF
once	TRBV27	-	TRBJ2-7	TGTGCCAGTTCCGAGTCACCCACCTACGAGCAGTACTTC	CASSESPTYEQYF
-	TRBV2	-	TRBJ2-7	TGTGCCAGCAGTCAGGTGGACGAGCAGTACTTC	CASSQVDEQYF
-	TRBV3-1/TRBV3-2	-	TRBJ1-6	TGTGCCAGCAGCCAAGAGAGGTTCACTTCACCCCTCCACTTT	CASSQERFTSPLHF
-	TRBV28	-	TRBJ2-7	TGTGCCAGCAGTGTCCGGGACTACGAGCAGTACTTC	CASSVRDYEQYF
-	TRBV21-1	-	TRBJ2-4	TGTGCCAGCAGCAAAGCACAGGGTTTTAGGAAACTAGCCAAAAACATTCAGTACTTC	CASSKAQGFRKLAKNIQYF
once	TRBV11-2	-	TRBJ1-1	TGTGCCAGCAGTAAAACAGGGCTTGAAGCTTTCTTT	CASSKTGLEAFF
-	TRBV6-2/TRBV6-3	-	TRBJ1-2	TGTGCCAGCAGTGAGGGAGCCTATGGCTACACCTTC	CASSEGAYGYTF
-	TRBV18	TRBD2	TRBJ2-7	TGTGCCAGCTCACTGCGGACTAGCAGCTCCTACGAGCAGTACTTC	CASSLRTSSSYEQYF
-	TRBV5-4	-	TRBJ1-5	TGTGCCAGCAGCTCCAATAATCAGCCCCAGCATTTT	CASSSNNQPQHF
-	TRBV9	TRBD2	TRBJ2-5	TGTGCCAGCAGCGGCGGGGGGCAGTTACAAGAGACCCAGTACTTC	CASSGGGQLQETQYF
-	TRBV28	-	TRBJ2-3	TGTGCCAGCAGTTCCTGGGTAGCAACTAGCACAGATACGCAGTATTTT	CASSSWVATSTDTQYF
-	TRBV6-5	-	TRBJ2-6	TGTGCCAGCAGAAAGAACTTCGTCCTGACTTTC	CASRKNFVLTF
-	TRBV14	TRBD1	TRBJ2-3	TGTGCCAGCAGCCAAGATACGAGGACAGGGCGCACAGATACGCAGTATTTT	CASSQDTRTGRTDTQYF
-	TRBV7-8	-	TRBJ2-6	TGTGCCAGCAGCTTAGTAGTCCCTGGGGCCAACGTCCTGACTTTC	CASSLVVPGANVLTF
-	TRBV6-2/TRBV6-3	TRBD1	TRBJ1-5	TGTGCCAGCAGTTACTCTGGACAGGGGGTGAATCAGCCCCAGCATTTT	CASSYSGQGVNQPQHF
-	TRBV5-1	TRBD1	TRBJ2-2	TGCGCCAGCAGGACAGGGCAACACACCGGGGAGCTGTTTTTT	CASRTGQHTGELFF
-	TRBV7-8	-	TRBJ2-6	TGTGCCAGCAGCTTATGGGGAGTTGGGGCCAACGTCCTGACTTTC	CASSLWGVGANVLTF
-	TRBV5-1	-	TRBJ2-6	TGCGCCAGCACCACACACCTCTCTGGGGCCAACGTCCTGACTTTC	CASTTHLSGANVLTF
-	TRBV2	TRBD1	TRBJ1-5	TGTGCCAGCAGTGAGGGACAGGGTTTGCAGCCCCAGCATTTT	CASSEGQGLQPQHF
-	TRBV7-8	-	TRBJ1-2	TGTGCCAGCAGCCGCGACAGCTACTATGGCTACACCTTC	CASSRDSYYGYTF